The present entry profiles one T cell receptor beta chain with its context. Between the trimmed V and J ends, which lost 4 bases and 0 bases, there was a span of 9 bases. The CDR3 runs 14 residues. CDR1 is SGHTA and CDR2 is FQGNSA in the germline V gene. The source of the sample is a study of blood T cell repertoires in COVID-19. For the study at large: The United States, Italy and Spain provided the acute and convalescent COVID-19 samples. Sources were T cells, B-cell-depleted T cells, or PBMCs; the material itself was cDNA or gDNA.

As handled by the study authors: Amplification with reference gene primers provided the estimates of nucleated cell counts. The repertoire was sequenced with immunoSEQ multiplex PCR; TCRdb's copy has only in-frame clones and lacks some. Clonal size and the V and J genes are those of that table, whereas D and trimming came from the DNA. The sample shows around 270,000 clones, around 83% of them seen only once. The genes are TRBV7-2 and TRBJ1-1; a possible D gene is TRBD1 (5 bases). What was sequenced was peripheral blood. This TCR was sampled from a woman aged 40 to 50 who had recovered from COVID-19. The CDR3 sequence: CASSWGGLNTEAFF. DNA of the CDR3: TGTGCCAGCAGCTGGGGGGGTCTGAACACTGAAGCTTTCTTT.